A selection of T cell receptor beta chains follows, all from one sample in a study of radiotherapy plus CTLA-4 blockade in lung cancer. TCRdb's table, derived via immunoSEQ multiplex PCR, lists solely in-frame clones and lacks some. The table shows some 49,000 clones, with roughly 85% occurring only once. This specimen was peripheral blood, taken from a patient treated with radiotherapy plus ipilimumab. The receptors here all came from a human donor with non-small cell lung cancer whose response to radiotherapy plus ipilimumab could not be evaluated. CDR3s include the opening cysteine and the closing phenylalanine or tryptophan. Clone size is shown for a subset of rows, as once, few, many or a class of expanded clone.

V gene,clone size,CDR3 protein
TRBV2,-,CASRIRGSPYEQFF
TRBV28,-,CASRRTGVPEQYF
TRBV19,-,CASSSASGGYEQYF
TRBV9,few,CASSKLSGRVGDTQYF
TRBV28,-,CASSLRLGGSNQPQHF
TRBV29-1,-,CSVVVRQANYEQYF
TRBV2,-,CASGGTDNSPLHF
TRBV9,-,CASSRTDWDEQYF
TRBV7-9,-,CASSGSGTGDTEAFF
TRBV7-9,once,CASSLGQGLKHF
TRBV4-1,few,CASSHPGGGKGNTIYF
TRBV4-2,few,CASSQRGLAGGISYNEQFF
TRBV5-4,-,CASSPIGREGQEQFF
TRBV2,-,CASSVQGLNYGYTF
TRBV28,-,CASSGSPNTEAFF
TRBV2,few,CASRDGTGGFEAFF
TRBV28,-,CASSDIVYQPQHF
TRBV19,once,CASSWPGNTIYF
TRBV4-3,-,CASSQETGSHEQFF
TRBV18,-,CASSPDRQASGNTIYF
TRBV15,-,CAISGATEAFF
TRBV14,once,CASSPRAFPSGANVLTF
TRBV6-4,-,CASSEMGRGVIPDTQYF
TRBV13,-,CASSFKQYQETQYF
TRBV13,-,CASSSGQGASRTEAFF
TRBV7-8,-,CASSLAQGSVDEQYF
TRBV11-2,-,CASSARTGENTEAFF
TRBV20-1,-,CSARATYEQYF
TRBV5-1,-,CASSLSWGGSYEQYF
TRBV16,-,CASSQWQGDEKLFF
TRBV6-7,few,CASSTPDSLQETQYF
TRBV28,-,CASSLRPSGSNEQFF
TRBV2,-,CASSRRQGANQPQHF
TRBV5-5,-,CASRLKAWGEDGYTF